This T cell receptor (beta chain) was retrieved from a study of vaccination effects on CD4 cells after COVID-19. TCRdb keeps only in-frame clones here, not all; method: immunoSEQ multiplex PCR. The sample contains fewer than 25,000 clones, about three quarters of which appear only once. The V and J ends lost 5 bases and 4 bases respectively, with 4 bases between them. This CDR3 contains 11 residues. Comments on this clone: Its cognate antigen is unknown.

Before sequencing took place, the ViraFEST assay used viral peptide pools to expand antigen-specific CD4+ T cells. At the end of over 8 days of culture, CD4+ T cells were isolated. Participants were vaccinated with two doses of either the BNT162b2 or mRNA-1273 vaccine. The rearrangement links TRBV12-3 or TRBV12-4 to TRBJ2-3; unclear D gene. The TCR was taken from a human donor who received a COVID-19 vaccine. The sample consisted of CD4+ T cells from PBMCs cultured with HCoV-NL63 spike peptides, taken after COVID-19 vaccination. In DNA, the CDR3 is TGTGCCAGCAGTACAGCAGATACGCAGTATTTT. Protein product: CASSTADTQYF.